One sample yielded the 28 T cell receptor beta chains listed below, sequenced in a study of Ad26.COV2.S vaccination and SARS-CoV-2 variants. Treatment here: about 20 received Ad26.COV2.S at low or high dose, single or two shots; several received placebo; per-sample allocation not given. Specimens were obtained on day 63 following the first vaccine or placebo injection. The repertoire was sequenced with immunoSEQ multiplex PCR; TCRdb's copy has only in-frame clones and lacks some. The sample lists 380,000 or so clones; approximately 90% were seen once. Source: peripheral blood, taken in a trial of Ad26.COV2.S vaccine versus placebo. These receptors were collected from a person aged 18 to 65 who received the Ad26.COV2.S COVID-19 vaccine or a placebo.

CDR3 coding DNA: TGTGCCACCGTGAGTAATTCCTACGAGCAGTACTTC. Its translation is CATVSNSYEQYF. This chain uses TRBV28 with TRBJ2-7; D gene unclear. The CDR3 is 12 amino acids. V was pared by 10 bases and J by 1 base, with 11 bases between. CDR1 is MDHEN, CDR2 SYDVKM, per germline.

The CDR3 DNA sequence: TGTGCCAGCTCACCGACTAGCGGGAGACACTACGAGCAGTACTTC. Residues: CASSPTSGRHYEQYF. The chain employs TRBV18 and TRBJ2-7; 12 positions agree with TRBD2. CDR3 length: 15 residues. V lost 3 bases to trimming and J lost 3 bases; unmatched junction nucleotides: 3. Germline V gene data show CDR1 as KGHSH and CDR2 as LQKENI.

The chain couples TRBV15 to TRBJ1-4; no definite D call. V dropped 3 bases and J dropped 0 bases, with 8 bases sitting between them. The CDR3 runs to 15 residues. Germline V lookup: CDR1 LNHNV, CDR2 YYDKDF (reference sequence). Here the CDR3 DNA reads TGTGCCACCAGCAGGTACGCGACAACTAATGAAAAACTGTTTTTT. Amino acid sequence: CATSRYATTNEKLFF.

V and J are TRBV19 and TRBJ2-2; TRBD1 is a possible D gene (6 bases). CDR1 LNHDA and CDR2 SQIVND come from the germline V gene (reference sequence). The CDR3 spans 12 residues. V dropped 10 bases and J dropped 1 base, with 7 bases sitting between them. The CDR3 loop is CAMTGNTGELFF. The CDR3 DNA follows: TGTGCCATGACAGGGAACACCGGGGAGCTGTTTTTT.

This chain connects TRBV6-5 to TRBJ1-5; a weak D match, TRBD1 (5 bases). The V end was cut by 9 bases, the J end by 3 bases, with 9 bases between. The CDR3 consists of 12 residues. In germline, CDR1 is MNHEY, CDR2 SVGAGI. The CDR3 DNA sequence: TGTGCCAGTCGACAGTCCAATCAGCCCCAGCATTTT. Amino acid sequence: CASRQSNQPQHF.

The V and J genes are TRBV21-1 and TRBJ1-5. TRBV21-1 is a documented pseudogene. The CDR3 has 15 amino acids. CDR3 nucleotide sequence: TGTGCCAGCAGCAAAGGATCCGGTCTACGACAGCCCCAGCATTTT. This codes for CASSKGSGLRQPQHF.

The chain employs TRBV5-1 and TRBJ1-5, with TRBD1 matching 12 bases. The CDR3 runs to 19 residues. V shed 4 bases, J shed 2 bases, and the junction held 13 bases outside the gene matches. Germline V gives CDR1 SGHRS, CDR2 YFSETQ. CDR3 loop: CASSHRDRGRGFGNQPQHF. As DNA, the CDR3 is TGCGCCAGCAGCCACCGGGACAGGGGGCGCGGATTTGGCAATCAGCCCCAGCATTTT.

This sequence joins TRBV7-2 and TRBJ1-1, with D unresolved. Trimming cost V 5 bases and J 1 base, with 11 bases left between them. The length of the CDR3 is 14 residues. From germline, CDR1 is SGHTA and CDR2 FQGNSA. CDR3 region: CASSTRAANTEAFF. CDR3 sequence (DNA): TGTGCCAGCAGCACCCGGGCGGCGAACACTGAAGCTTTCTTT. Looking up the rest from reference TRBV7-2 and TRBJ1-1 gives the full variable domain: GAGVSQSPSNKVTEKGKDVELRCDPISGHTALYWYRQSLGQGLEFLIYFQGNSAPDKSGLPSDRFSAERTGGSVSTLTIQRTQQEDSAVYLCASSTRAANTEAFFGQGTRLTVV.

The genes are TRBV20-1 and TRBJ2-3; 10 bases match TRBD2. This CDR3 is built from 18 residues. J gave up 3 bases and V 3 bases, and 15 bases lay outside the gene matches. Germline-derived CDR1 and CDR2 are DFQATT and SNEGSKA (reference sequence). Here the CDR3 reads CSASLMLLSGGRTDTQYF. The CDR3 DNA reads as TGCAGTGCTAGTCTCATGCTCCTTAGCGGGGGGCGTACAGATACGCAGTATTTT.

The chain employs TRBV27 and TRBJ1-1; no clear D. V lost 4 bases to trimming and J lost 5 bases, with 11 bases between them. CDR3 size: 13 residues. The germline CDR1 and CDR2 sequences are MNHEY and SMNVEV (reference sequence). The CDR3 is CASSSYDGTEAFF. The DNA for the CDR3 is TGTGCCAGCAGTTCATACGACGGGACTGAAGCTTTCTTT.

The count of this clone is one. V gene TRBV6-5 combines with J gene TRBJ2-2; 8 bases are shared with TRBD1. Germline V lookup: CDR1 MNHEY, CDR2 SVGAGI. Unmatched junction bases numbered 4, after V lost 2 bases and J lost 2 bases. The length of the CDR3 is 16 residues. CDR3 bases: TGTGCCAGCAGTTACGAGACAGGGGACAACACCGGGGAGCTGTTTTTT. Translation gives CASSYETGDNTGELFF.

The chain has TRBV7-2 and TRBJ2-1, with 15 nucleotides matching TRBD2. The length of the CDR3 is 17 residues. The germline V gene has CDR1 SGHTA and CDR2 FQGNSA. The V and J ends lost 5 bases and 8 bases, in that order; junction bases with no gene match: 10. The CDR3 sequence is CASSRVGLAGGNDEQFF. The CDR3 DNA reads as TGTGCCAGCAGCAGAGTGGGACTAGCGGGGGGAAACGATGAGCAGTTCTTC.

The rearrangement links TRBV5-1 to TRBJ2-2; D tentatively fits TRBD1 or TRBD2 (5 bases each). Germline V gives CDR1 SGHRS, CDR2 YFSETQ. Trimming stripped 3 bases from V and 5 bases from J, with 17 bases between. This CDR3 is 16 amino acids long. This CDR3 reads CASSWSGSGTTGELFF. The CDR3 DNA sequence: TGCGCCAGCAGCTGGTCCGGGTCCGGGACGACCGGGGAGCTGTTTTTT.

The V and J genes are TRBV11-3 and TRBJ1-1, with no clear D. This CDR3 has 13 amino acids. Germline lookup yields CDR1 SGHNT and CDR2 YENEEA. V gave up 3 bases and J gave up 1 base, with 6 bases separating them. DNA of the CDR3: TGTGCCAGCAGCTTTCGGGGGAACACTGAAGCTTTCTTT. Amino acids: CASSFRGNTEAFF.

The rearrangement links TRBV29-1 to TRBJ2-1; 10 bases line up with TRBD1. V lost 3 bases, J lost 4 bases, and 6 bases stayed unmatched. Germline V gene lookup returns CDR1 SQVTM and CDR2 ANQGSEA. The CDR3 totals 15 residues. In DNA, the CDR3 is TGCAGCGTTGATTCGACAGGGGGCTTGTACAATGAGCAGTTCTTC. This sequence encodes CSVDSTGGLYNEQFF.

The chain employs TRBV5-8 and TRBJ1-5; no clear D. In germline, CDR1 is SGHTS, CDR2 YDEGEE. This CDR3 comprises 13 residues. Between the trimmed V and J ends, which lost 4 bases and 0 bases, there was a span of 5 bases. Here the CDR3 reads CASSTNSNQPQHF. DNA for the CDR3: TGTGCCAGCAGCACAAATAGCAATCAGCCCCAGCATTTT.

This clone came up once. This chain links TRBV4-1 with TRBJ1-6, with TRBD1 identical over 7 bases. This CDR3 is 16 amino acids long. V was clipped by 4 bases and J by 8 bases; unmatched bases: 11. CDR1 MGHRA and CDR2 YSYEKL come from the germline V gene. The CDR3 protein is CASSLSQDRIYSPLHF. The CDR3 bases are TGCGCCAGCAGCCTAAGCCAGGACAGGATTTATTCACCCCTCCACTTT.

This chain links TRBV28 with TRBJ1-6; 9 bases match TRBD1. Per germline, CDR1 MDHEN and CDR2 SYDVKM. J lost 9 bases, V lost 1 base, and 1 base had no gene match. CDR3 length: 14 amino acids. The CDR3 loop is CASSLLQGASPLHF. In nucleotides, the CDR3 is TGTGCCAGCAGTTTATTACAGGGGGCTTCACCCCTCCACTTT.

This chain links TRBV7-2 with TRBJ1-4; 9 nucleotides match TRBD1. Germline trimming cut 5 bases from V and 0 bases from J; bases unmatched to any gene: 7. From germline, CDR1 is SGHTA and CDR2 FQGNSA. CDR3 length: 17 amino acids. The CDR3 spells CASSPDRGGPTNEKLFF. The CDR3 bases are TGTGCCAGCAGCCCAGACAGGGGGGGACCAACTAATGAAAAACTGTTTTTT.

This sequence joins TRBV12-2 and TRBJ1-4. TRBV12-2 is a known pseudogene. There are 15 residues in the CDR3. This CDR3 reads CASRRRLEASEKLFF. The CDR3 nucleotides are TGTGCAAGTCGGCGGCGGTTGGAGGCGAGTGAAAAACTGTTTTTT.

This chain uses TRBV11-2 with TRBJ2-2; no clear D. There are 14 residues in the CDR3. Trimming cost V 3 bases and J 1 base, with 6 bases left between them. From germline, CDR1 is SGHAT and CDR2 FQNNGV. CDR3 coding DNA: TGTGCCAGCAGCTTCGGCGGGAACACCGGGGAGCTGTTTTTT. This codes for CASSFGGNTGELFF.

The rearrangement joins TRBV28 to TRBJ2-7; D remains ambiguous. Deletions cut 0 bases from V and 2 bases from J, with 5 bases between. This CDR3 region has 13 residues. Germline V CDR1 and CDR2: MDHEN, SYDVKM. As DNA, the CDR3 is TGTGCCAGCAGTTTATGGCAGACCTACGAGCAGTACTTC. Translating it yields CASSLWQTYEQYF.

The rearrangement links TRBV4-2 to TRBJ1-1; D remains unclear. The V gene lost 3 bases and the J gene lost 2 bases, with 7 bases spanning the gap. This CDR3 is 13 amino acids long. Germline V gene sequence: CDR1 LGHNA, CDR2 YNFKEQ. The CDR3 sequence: CASSQYTNTEAFF. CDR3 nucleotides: TGTGCCAGCAGCCAGTATACTAACACTGAAGCTTTCTTT.

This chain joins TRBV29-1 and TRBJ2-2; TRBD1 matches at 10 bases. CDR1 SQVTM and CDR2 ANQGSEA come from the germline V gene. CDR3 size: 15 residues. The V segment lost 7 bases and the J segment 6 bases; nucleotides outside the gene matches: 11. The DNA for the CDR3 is TGCAGCGCCAAGACCGGGACAGGGGCCTCCGGGGAGCTGTTTTTT. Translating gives CSAKTGTGASGELFF.

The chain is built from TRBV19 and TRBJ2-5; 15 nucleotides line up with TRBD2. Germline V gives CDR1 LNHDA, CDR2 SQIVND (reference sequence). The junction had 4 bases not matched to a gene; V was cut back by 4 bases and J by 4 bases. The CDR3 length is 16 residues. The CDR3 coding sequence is TGTGCCAGTAGTAGGGGACTAGCGGGGGGCACAGAGACCCAGTACTTC. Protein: CASSRGLAGGTETQYF.

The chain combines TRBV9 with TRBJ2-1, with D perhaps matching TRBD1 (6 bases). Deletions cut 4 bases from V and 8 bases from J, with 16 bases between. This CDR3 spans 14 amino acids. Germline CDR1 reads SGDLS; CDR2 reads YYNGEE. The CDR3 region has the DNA TGTGCCAGCAGCCCCCGTCCACAGGGTCATGAGCAGTTCTTC. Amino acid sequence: CASSPRPQGHEQFF. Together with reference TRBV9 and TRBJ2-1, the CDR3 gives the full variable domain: DSGVTQTPKHLITATGQRVTLRCSPRSGDLSVYWYQQSLDQGLQFLIQYYNGEERAKGNILERFSAQQFPDLHSELNLSSLELGDSALYFCASSPRPQGHEQFFGPGTRLTVL.

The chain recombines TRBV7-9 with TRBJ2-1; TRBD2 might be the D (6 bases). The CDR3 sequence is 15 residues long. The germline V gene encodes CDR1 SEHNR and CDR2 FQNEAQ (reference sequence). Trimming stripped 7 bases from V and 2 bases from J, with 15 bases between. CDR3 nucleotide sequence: TGTGCCAGCAAACCTAGCGAAGTTACCTACAATGAGCAGTTCTTC. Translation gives CASKPSEVTYNEQFF.

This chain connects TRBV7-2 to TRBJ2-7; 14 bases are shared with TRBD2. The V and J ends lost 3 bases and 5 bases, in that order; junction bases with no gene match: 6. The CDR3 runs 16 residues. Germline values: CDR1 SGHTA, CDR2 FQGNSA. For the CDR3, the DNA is TGTGCCAGCAGCTTGACTAGCGGGGGGGCCTTACACGAGCAGTACTTC. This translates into CASSLTSGGALHEQYF.